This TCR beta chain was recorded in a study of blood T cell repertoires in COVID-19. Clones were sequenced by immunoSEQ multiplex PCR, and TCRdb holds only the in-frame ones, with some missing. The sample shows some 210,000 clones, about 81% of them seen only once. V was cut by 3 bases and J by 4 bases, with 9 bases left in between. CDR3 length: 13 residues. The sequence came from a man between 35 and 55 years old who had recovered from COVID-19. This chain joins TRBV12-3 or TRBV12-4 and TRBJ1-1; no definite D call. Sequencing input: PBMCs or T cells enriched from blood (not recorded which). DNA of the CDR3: TGTGCCAGCAGTTTTCTGGCGGGCACTGAAGCTTTCTTT. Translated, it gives CASSFLAGTEAFF.